This T cell receptor (beta chain) was sequenced in a study of cytomegalovirus exposure and HLA in healthy donors. Regarding the study as a whole: The classifier reportedly diagnosed cytomegalovirus status with high specificity and sensitivity. About 150 TCR beta chains were listed as cytomegalovirus-associated. Among the CMV-associated chains, a few were confirmed in vitro as specific for CMV antigens.

Researchers ran the PCR with 60 Vbeta and 13 Jbeta primers. Repertoires were generated with immunoSEQ multiplex PCR, while TCRdb's copy carries only in-frame clones and drops some. The sample has about 160,000 clones, about 80% seen once. V shed 0 bases, J shed 1 base, and the junction held 4 bases outside the gene matches. Germline-derived CDR1 and CDR2 are MNHNS and SASEGT. This CDR3 is built from 16 residues. A note on this clone: The target antigen is unknown.

Sequenced input: PBMCs. The source is a man aged 30 to 45 in good health and CMV-seronegative. This rearrangement joins TRBV6-1 to TRBJ2-5; 8 bases match TRBD2. The CDR3 spells CASSEAGGRIQETQYF. CDR3 DNA: TGTGCCAGCAGTGAAGCGGGCGGGAGGATCCAAGAGACCCAGTACTTC.